This TCR beta chain was profiled in a study of T cells in Graves' hyperthyroidism and ophthalmopathy. On the study more broadly: Pretreatment peripheral blood was obtained at initial diagnosis.

This clonotype was seen many times. Its antigen is currently unknown. The V end lost 0 bases, the J end lost 8 bases, and 16 bases lay between the germline ends. The CDR3 contains 14 residues. The germline V gene has CDR1 DFQATT and CDR2 SNEGSKA (reference sequence). It was RNA transcripts that yielded the amplified TCR beta CDR3 regions. An initial round of RT-PCR targeting the TCR CDR3 relied on the HTBI primer set. One entry per CDR3 protein results from TCRdb running MiXCR on the multiplex PCR reads. The sample holds 93,000 or so distinct CDR3 sequences, 47% seen once. Overall study findings and caveats: Among thyroid clonotypes expanded above 0.001, most also appeared in blood.

The authors deemed Graves' hyperthyroidism stable absent ophthalmopathy progression within 18 months. Uncontrolled infection, other autoimmune disease, pregnancy or lactation led to exclusion. This clonotype was sampled from a man aged 35 to 55 with Graves' hyperthyroidism. The rearrangement joins TRBV20-1 to TRBJ1-2; D is possibly TRBD1 (5 bases). Sequenced material: blood. The CDR3 loop reads CSARDGAGSQGYTF. In nucleotides, the CDR3 is TGCAGTGCTAGAGATGGGGCAGGGAGTCAGGGCTACACCTTC.